This T cell receptor (beta chain) was found in a study of blood T cell repertoires in COVID-19. Study-wide background: The United States, Italy and Spain supplied acute and convalescent COVID-19 samples. PBMCs, B-cell-depleted T cells, or T cells were the source of the cDNA or gDNA that made up the material.

In the study's own analysis: Estimates of nucleated cell counts were drawn from the amplification of reference gene primers. Repertoires were generated with immunoSEQ multiplex PCR, while TCRdb's copy carries only in-frame clones and drops some. V, J and clone size are taken as reported in that table, and D and trimming were inferred from the DNA itself. The sample contains about 330,000 clones, approximately 90% of which appear only once. This CDR3 contains 15 residues. With V trimmed by 1 base and J by 2 bases, 0 bases remained unmatched. Germline V gives CDR1 SGHTA, CDR2 FQGNSA. Input material: peripheral blood. The J gene is TRBJ1-5, the V gene TRBV7-2; TRBD1 matches at 9 bases. This clonotype was obtained from a woman aged 50 to 60 with active or convalescent COVID-19. The CDR3 sequence: CASSLGTGGNQPQHF. CDR3 DNA: TGTGCCAGCAGCTTAGGGACAGGGGGCAATCAGCCCCAGCATTTT.